This T cell receptor beta chain was captured by sequencing in a study of CD8+ T cells in alopecia areata. Findings and limits, study-wide: Sharing of TCR sequences between patients (possibly for HLA-related reasons) was less clear than in mice.

This clone was detected a few times. What it binds is not known. This CDR3 is built from 17 residues. In germline, CDR1 is SGHTA, CDR2 FQGNSA. Losses at the gene ends were 4 bases for V and 2 bases for J; bases not matched to a gene: 11. Investigators isolated RNA and reverse transcribed it into cDNA to act as the sequencing template. The table came from immunoSEQ multiplex PCR; TCRdb's copy has only in-frame clones and leaves some out. This sample has 70,000 or so clones, with 29% found just once. Treatment given: oral pan-JAK inhibitor, 5-10 mg twice daily. This chain joins TRBV7-2 and TRBJ2-3, with 8 bases aligning to TRBD2. This sample comprised CD8+ T cells sorted from blood, obtained at week 4, from a patient treated with tofacitinib. This clonotype was obtained from a human donor with alopecia areata. Here the CDR3 DNA reads TGTGCCAGCAGCTCTATAGCGGGGAGGAAGCTCACAGATACGCAGTATTTT. Residues: CASSSIAGRKLTDTQYF.